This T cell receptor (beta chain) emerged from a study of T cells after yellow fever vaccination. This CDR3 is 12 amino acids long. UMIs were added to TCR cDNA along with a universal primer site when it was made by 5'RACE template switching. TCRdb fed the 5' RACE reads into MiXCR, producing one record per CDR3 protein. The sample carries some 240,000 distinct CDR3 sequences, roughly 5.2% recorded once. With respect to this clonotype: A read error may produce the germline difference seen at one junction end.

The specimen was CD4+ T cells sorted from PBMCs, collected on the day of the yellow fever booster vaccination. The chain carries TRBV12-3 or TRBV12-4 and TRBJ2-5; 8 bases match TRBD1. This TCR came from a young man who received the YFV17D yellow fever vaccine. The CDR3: CASRTTGTGACF. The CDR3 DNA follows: TGTGCCAGCAGGACTACCGGGACAGGAGCTTGCTTC.